This T cell receptor beta chain came from a study of T cell responses to AZD1222 COVID-19 vaccine. General study results and limits: Repertoire sampling happened only post peak T cell response. Only a handful of people who got AZD1222 tested seropositive at baseline.

The protocol was immunoSEQ multiplex PCR, while the TCRdb copy is restricted to in-frame clones and leaves out a portion. The sample lists 160,000 or so clones; approximately 91% were seen once. As concerns this clone: Antigen unknown.

The ends were cut back, 4 bases at V and 1 base at J, with 13 bases in the middle. CDR3 length equals 15 residues. Germline V gene sequence: CDR1 MNHNY, CDR2 SVGAGI (reference sequence). The rearrangement uses TRBV6-6 and TRBJ1-1, with D uncertain. The starting material was peripheral blood, obtained on day 0 of AZD1222 vaccination. The TCR originated in an adult in good health. The CDR3 DNA reads TGTGCCAGCAGTTTTGGGGAAAGAGGGAACACTGAAGCTTTCTTT. It translates to CASSFGERGNTEAFF.